Listed below are T cell receptor beta chains from one sample, sequenced in a study of cytomegalovirus exposure and HLA in healthy donors. Measured with immunoSEQ multiplex PCR; TCRdb has only the in-frame clones, and not every one. The table shows around 150,000 clones, with about 89% occurring only once. The sequencing sample was made of PBMCs. The receptors here all came from a young woman in good health and CMV-seropositive. Both conserved end residues are part of each CDR3. A D gene is named only where the DNA matches it firmly. Clone size is given for some rows only: seen once, a few or many times, or a class if the clone is expanded.

V	length	D	size	J	CDR3	DNA
TRBV30	13	NA	NA	TRBJ1-3	CACEIFSGNTIYF	TGTGCCTGCGAGATTTTCTCTGGAAACACCATATATTTT
TRBV11-3	17	TRBD1	NA	TRBJ1-2	CASSLAPPGQARDGYTF	TGTGCCAGCAGCTTGGCTCCCCCGGGACAGGCCCGCGATGGCTACACCTTC
TRBV7-3	15	TRBD2	NA	TRBJ2-1	CASSLTAGTYNEQFF	TGTGCCAGCAGCTTAACAGCGGGGACTTACAATGAGCAGTTCTTC
TRBV5-1	14	TRBD1	NA	TRBJ2-3	CASSRGQNTDTQYF	TGCGCCAGCAGCCGGGGACAGAACACAGATACGCAGTATTTT
TRBV7-9	17	TRBD2	NA	TRBJ2-3	CASSWGLAGHSTDTQYF	TGTGCCAGCAGTTGGGGACTAGCGGGGCATAGCACAGATACGCAGTATTTT
TRBV7-2	15	NA	NA	TRBJ2-1	CASSLGLSSYNEQFF	TGTGCCAGCAGCTTGGGCCTCAGCTCCTACAATGAGCAGTTCTTC
TRBV28	14	TRBD1	NA	TRBJ1-4	CASSLEGAREKLFF	TGTGCCAGCAGTTTAGAGGGGGCTCGTGAAAAACTGTTTTTT
TRBV29-1	11	NA	NA	TRBJ1-3	CSVEEFDTIYF	TGCAGCGTTGAAGAATTCGACACCATATATTTT
TRBV5-1	16	TRBD2	NA	TRBJ2-7	CASSFSGGGFSREQYF	TGCGCCAGCAGCTTCTCGGGCGGGGGGTTCTCGAGGGAGCAGTACTTC
TRBV7-8	16	NA	once	TRBJ2-6	CASSFPTGSGANVLTF	TGTGCCAGCAGCTTCCCGACTGGCTCTGGGGCCAACGTCCTGACTTTC
TRBV15	15	NA	once	TRBJ2-5	CATSRATVKAETQYF	TGTGCCACCAGCAGGGCCACCGTGAAAGCGGAGACCCAGTACTTC
TRBV7-3	13	NA	NA	TRBJ2-7	CASSLTRDYEQYF	TGTGCCAGCAGCTTAACGAGGGACTACGAGCAGTACTTC
TRBV5-6	17	TRBD1	NA	TRBJ2-1	CASSLAAAGGSYNEQFF	TGTGCCAGCAGCTTGGCCGCAGCAGGGGGCTCCTACAATGAGCAGTTCTTC
TRBV7-8	17	NA	once	TRBJ2-6	CASSPRAPPVGANVLTF	TGTGCCAGCAGCCCGCGGGCCCCGCCGGTTGGGGCCAACGTCCTGACTTTC
TRBV11-2	15	NA	NA	TRBJ2-4	CASSYGPSLKNIQYF	TGTGCCAGCAGCTACGGTCCTAGTCTAAAAAACATTCAGTACTTC
TRBV4-1	19	TRBD2	NA	TRBJ2-7	CASSQERMGLAGGREEQYF	TGCGCCAGCAGCCAAGAGAGGATGGGACTAGCGGGGGGGCGAGAAGAGCAGTACTTC
TRBV2	15	TRBD2	once	TRBJ2-7	CASIPPGLAFNEQYF	TGTGCCAGCATCCCCCCGGGACTAGCGTTCAACGAGCAGTACTTC
TRBV14	13	NA	NA	TRBJ2-4	CASSQDPARVQYF	TGTGCCAGCAGCCAAGATCCGGCGAGGGTTCAGTACTTC
TRBV2	15	TRBD1	NA	TRBJ2-5	CASSADRAREETQYF	TGTGCCAGCAGTGCTGACAGGGCCAGGGAAGAGACCCAGTACTTC
TRBV7-3	14	TRBD2	NA	TRBJ2-3	CASSASGVTDTQYF	TGTGCCAGCAGCGCCAGCGGGGTCACAGATACGCAGTATTTT
TRBV6-5	12	NA	NA	TRBJ2-2	CASEGGTGELFF	TGTGCCAGCGAAGGGGGCACCGGGGAGCTGTTTTTT
TRBV7-2	14	TRBD1	NA	TRBJ1-1	CASSAGTGRTEAFF	TGTGCCAGCAGCGCCGGGACAGGGCGGACTGAAGCTTTCTTT
TRBV18	16	NA	NA	TRBJ2-3	CASSPLQGGSTDTQYF	TGTGCCAGCTCACCACTTCAGGGGGGAAGCACAGATACGCAGTATTTT
TRBV4-1	17	TRBD2	few	TRBJ2-3	CASSQVNMGLDTDTQYF	TGCGCCAGCAGCCAAGTCAATATGGGACTAGACACAGATACGCAGTATTTT
TRBV5-1	14	NA	NA	TRBJ1-2	CASSFEGRSRGYTF	TGCGCCAGCAGCTTTGAGGGCCGTAGTCGCGGCTACACCTTC
TRBV6-1	14	NA	NA	TRBJ1-6	CASTGQWNNSPLHF	TGTGCCAGCACCGGACAGTGGAATAATTCACCCCTCCACTTT
TRBV27	14	NA	NA	TRBJ2-1	CASSLQSLVDEQFF	TGTGCCAGCAGTTTACAGTCATTGGTCGATGAGCAGTTCTTC
TRBV7-9	13	NA	NA	TRBJ2-7	CASTPVVSIEQYF	TGTGCCAGCACCCCCGTAGTGTCGATCGAGCAGTACTTC